Included here is one TCR beta chain sequence, with context. Its antigen is still unknown. The entry originates in a study of siplizumab effects on memory and regulatory T cells. General study points: Neither a naive nor a memory phenotype was assignable to roughly 75-96% of proliferating CD4+ or CD8+ clones. Naive T cells appeared more varied than memory cells and looked like key alloresponse contributors. On average, 68.8% of mappable alloreactive CD4+ clones were Treg-derived under siplizumab, against 25% to 30% in controls.

Approximately 100,000 TCR templates per sample were assayed. Repertoires were generated with immunoSEQ multiplex PCR, while TCRdb's copy carries only in-frame clones and drops some. The sample yields about 120,000 clones, around 94% seen once. Trimming removed 2 bases from V and 4 bases from J; junction bases left unmatched: 8. Germline V lookup: CDR1 MRHNA, CDR2 SNTAGT. The CDR3 length is 17 residues. The chain links TRBV6-4 to TRBJ2-3; TRBD2 matches at 11 bases. The material sequenced was non-Treg CD4+ T cells sorted from blood. The receptor was derived from a human donor in good health. CDR3 amino acids: CASSDGTSGSISDTQYF. The CDR3 DNA is TGTGCCAGCAGTGACGGAACTAGCGGGAGTATCTCAGATACGCAGTATTTT.